This T cell receptor (beta chain) was sequenced during a study of PD-L1 blockade in urothelial cancer. In the study overall: Atezolizumab at 1,200 mg intravenously every 3 weeks was started by patients at some point between 2014 and 2016. Among blood samples, the median T cell count was some 150,000.

Assay used: immunoSEQ multiplex PCR; TCRdb lists only in-frame clones, some missing. The sample lists about 39,000 clones; roughly 92% were seen once. Described time point: pretreatment peripheral blood. Urothelial carcinoma affected the patients, and it was locally advanced or metastatic. The CDR3 covers 13 residues. The ends were cut back, 0 bases at V and 5 bases at J, with 9 bases in the middle. Per the germline V gene, CDR1 is SGHRS and CDR2 is YFSETQ. The sequencing used PBMCs, collected around atezolizumab (anti-PD-L1) treatment. The sequence derives from a woman aged 55-69 years with urothelial cancer. The chain carries TRBV5-1 and TRBJ2-7; perhaps TRBD2 as D (6 bases). In DNA, the CDR3 is TGCGCCAGCAGCTTGGCCGGAGGGAACGAGCAGTACTTC. It translates to CASSLAGGNEQYF.